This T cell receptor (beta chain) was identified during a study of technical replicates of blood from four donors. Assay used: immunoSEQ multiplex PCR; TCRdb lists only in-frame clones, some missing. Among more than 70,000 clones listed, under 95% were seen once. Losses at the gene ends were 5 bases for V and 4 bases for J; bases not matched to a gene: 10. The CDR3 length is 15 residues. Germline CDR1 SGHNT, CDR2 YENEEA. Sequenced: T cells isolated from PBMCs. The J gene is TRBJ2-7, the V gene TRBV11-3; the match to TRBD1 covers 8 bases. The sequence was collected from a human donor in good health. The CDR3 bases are TGTGCCAGCAGCCCCGGGCAGGGGGCGGGATACGAGCAGTACTTC. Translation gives CASSPGQGAGYEQYF.